This T cell receptor beta chain was captured in a study of metastatic and nonmetastatic thyroid tumors. Every patient underwent thyroid surgery untreated. TCRdb re-processed the PCR reads through MiXCR. In the table there are about 27,000 clones, over 12% of which are singletons. The V and J ends lost 1 base and 2 bases, in that order; junction bases with no gene match: 2. CDR1 is MNHNS, CDR2 SASEGT, per germline. The CDR3 is 15 residues long. This clone showed up just a few times. The receptor was derived from a male donor with papillary thyroid cancer or a benign thyroid nodule (not recorded which). Some clones in this sample may be carry-over from other donors' samples. This chain connects TRBV6-1 to TRBJ2-1; the match to TRBD2 covers 7 bases. Material for sequencing was blood. This CDR3 is CASSEGRGAYNEQFF. The CDR3 coding sequence is TGTGCCAGCAGTGAAGGACGGGGGGCCTACAATGAGCAGTTCTTC.